The text below deals with one T cell receptor (beta chain). Its target is unknown. Germline CDR1 MNHNS, CDR2 SASEGT. V dropped 1 base and J dropped 5 bases, with 18 bases sitting between them. There are 16 residues in the CDR3. The sample originates from a study of cytomegalovirus exposure and HLA in healthy donors. About the study: The same platform as the approximately 660 first-cohort repertoires was used for the 100 to 150 validation repertoires, a later analysis reported.

Produced via immunoSEQ multiplex PCR; TCRdb's table is partial and in-frame only. Of 82,000 or so clones in the sample, around 94% were seen once. Study-wide findings and caveats: The majority of TCR sequences were rare, yet some public TCRs appeared in many donors. Subsequent analysis of the 100 to 150 validation repertoires found a tendency for first-cohort TCR clusters to co-occur. The classifier reportedly diagnosed cytomegalovirus status with high sensitivity and specificity.

The V call is TRBV6-1, the J call TRBJ2-7; TRBD1 might be the D (6 bases). This clonotype originated in a man between 18 and 35 years old in good health and CMV-seronegative. Sample: PBMCs. CDR3 DNA sequence: TGTGCCAGCAGTGAAGGCAGCTGGTACAGGGCCGACGAGCAGTACTTC. It encodes CASSEGSWYRADEQYF.